This T cell receptor (beta chain) was profiled in a study of response to subunit inactivated influenza vaccine. J lost 4 bases, V lost 1 base, and 6 bases had no gene match. Germline V CDR1 and CDR2: SGHRS, YFSETQ. The CDR3 covers 16 residues. This clonotype occurred a few times. TCRdb re-called the RT-PCR reads with MiXCR, one entry per CDR3 protein. The sample has just under 550,000 distinct CDR3 sequences, approximately 20% seen once. These data were also reused for a study on T cells expressing NK-cell markers. That work states: With UMIs, 5'RACE template switching was used to make TCR beta cDNA.

The sequencing used CD4+ T cells sorted from PBMCs, collected 12 days after vaccination. The chain employs TRBV5-1 and TRBJ2-7, with 12 bases identical to TRBD1. This sequence originates from a man over 45 who received an inactivated influenza vaccine. The CDR3: CASSLLSGQGAYEQYF. For the CDR3, the DNA is TGCGCCAGCAGCTTGTTATCGGGACAGGGGGCTTACGAGCAGTACTTC.